This T cell receptor beta chain was observed in a study of cytomegalovirus exposure and HLA in healthy donors. Findings and caveats of the study: HLA-A and HLA-B allele assignments for most subjects were reportedly predicted accurately using TCR beta sequences.

Primers: 60 Vbeta forward and 13 Jbeta reverse. Assay: immunoSEQ multiplex PCR; the TCRdb copy retains only in-frame clones and omits some. The sample yields roughly 180,000 clones, about 80% seen once. Germline loops: CDR1 SNHLY, CDR2 FYNNEI. Unmatched junction bases numbered 4, after V lost 2 bases and J lost 4 bases. CDR3 length equals 15 residues. Donors were nominally healthy when sampled, though unrecorded immune exposures were likely. Comment on this clone: Its matching antigen is unknown.

This receptor was taken from a man aged 30-40 years in good health and CMV-seronegative. This chain uses TRBV2 with TRBJ2-2; TRBD1 agrees at 7 bases. The sequencing sample was made of PBMCs. The CDR3 is CASSERGPGTGELFF. In nucleotides, the CDR3 is TGTGCCAGCAGTGAAAGGGGGCCGGGCACCGGGGAGCTGTTTTTT.